This T cell receptor (beta chain) was captured by sequencing in a study of T-cell reconstitution after alpha-beta-depleted transplantation in children (dated by TCRdb to 2015 to 2016). With regard to the full study: Using TCR repertoire profiling, the study followed T-cell immune reconstitution in a quantitative way in children after TCRalphabeta/CD19-depleted allogeneic hematopoietic cell transplantation. Paper-wide results and their limitations: The apparently early recovery of alphabetaT-cell counts about two months after transplant reportedly depended on only several hundred rapidly expanded clones that came from non-depleted graft cells. Over subsequent months, a decline in hyperexpanded clone frequencies was noted, and after one year, T-cell counts and TCRbeta diversity were mostly ascribed to newly produced T cells. In some patients, the high TCRbeta diversity seen at day 60 was put down to recipient T cells and intrathymic progenitors that had survived conditioning.

In this sample, this clonotype turned up many times. The antigen it recognizes is unknown. Base qualities are not recorded, but no much larger clone differs from it by a single base. The treatment or condition label of this sample denotes: allogeneic hematopoietic cell transplantation with graft depleted of TCRalphabeta T cells and CD19 B cells. TCRalphabeta/CD19-depleted allogeneic hematopoietic cell grafts were given to the transplant recipients, all of whom were children. As encoded in the germline V gene, CDR1 is SGHRS while CDR2 is YFSETQ. The CDR3, cysteine through phenylalanine, is 16 amino acids long. CDR3 DNA is the only sequence kept; it has 48 bases, read in frame from the first base. The junction shows trimming of 0 bases on V and 8 bases on J, plus 18 bases between the germline ends. Libraries were prepared through PCR. Reads for this sample came from an Illumina HiSeq 2500. Molecular barcoding was employed in the preparation of TCR libraries, with unique molecular identifiers being used to normalize TCRbeta repertoire quantification. TCRdb ran its own pipeline on the public reads, namely fastp trimming at Q25 and MiXCR clone calling, and kept in-frame beta chains. CDR3 protein sequences are deduplicated, and each keeps its most common genes and DNA. A total of roughly 280,000 distinct CDR3 sequences appear in this sample, approximately 10% of them only once. The ten top clones hold about a quarter of the sample.

The receptor chain draws on TRBV5-1 and TRBJ2-1; TRBD1 could be the D gene, as 5 bases match. The TCR was taken from a male patient aged 2-15 years who had a stem cell transplant for chronic granulomatous disease, so the T cells may come from the graft donor. The source was peripheral blood, collected 180 days after TCRalphabeta/CD19-depleted stem cell transplant. The CDR3 loop reads CASSLGGAKKSDEQFF. The nucleotide sequence reads as follows: TGCGCCAGCAGCTTGGGGGGCGCGAAAAAATCGGATGAGCAGTTCTTC.